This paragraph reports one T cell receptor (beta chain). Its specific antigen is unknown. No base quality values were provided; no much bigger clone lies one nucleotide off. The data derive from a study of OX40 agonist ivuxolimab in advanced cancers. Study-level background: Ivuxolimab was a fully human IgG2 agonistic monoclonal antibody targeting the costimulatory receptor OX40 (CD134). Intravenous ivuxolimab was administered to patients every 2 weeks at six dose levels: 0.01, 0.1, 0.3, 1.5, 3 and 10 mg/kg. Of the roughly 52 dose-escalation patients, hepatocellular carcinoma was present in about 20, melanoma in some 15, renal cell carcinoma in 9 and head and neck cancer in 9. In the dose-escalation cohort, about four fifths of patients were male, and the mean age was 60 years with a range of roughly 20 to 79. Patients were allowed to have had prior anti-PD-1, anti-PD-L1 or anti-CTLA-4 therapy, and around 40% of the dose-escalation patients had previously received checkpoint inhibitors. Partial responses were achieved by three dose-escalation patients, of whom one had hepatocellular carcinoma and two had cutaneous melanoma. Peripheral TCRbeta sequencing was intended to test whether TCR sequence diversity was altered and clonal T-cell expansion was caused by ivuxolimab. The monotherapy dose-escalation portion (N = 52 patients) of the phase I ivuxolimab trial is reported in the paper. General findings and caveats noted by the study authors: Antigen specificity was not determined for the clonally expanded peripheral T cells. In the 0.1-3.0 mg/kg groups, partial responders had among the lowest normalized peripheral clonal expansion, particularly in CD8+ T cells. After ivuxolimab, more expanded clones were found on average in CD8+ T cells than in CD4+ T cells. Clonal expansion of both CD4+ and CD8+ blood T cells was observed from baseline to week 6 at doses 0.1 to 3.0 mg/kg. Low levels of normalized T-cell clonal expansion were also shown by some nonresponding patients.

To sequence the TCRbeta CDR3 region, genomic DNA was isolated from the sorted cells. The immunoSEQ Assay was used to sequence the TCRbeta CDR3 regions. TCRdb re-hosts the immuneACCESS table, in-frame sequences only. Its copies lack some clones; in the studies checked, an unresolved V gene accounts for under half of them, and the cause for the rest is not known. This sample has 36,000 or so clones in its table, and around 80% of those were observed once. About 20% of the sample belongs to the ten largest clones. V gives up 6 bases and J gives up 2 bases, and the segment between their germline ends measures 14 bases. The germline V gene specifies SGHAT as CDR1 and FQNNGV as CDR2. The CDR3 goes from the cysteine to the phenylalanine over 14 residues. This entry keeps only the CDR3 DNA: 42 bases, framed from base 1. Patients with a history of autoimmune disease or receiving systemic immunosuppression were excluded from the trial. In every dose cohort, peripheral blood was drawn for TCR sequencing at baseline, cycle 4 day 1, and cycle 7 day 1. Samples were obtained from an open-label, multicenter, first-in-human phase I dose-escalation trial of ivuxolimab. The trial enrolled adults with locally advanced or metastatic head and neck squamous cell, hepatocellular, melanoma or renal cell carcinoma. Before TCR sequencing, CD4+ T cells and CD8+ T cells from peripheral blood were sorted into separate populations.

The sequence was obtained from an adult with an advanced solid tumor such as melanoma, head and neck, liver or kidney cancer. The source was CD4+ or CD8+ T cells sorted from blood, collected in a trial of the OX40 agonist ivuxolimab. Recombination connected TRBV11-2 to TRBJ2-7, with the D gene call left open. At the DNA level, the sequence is TGTGCCAGCAGGTCACCTGGGCCTCCCTACGAGCAGTACTTC. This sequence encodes CASRSPGPPYEQYF.